The 17 T cell receptor beta chains listed next were all sequenced from one sample in a study of regulatory T cells in long-lasting Graves disease. Library construction for TCR beta used iRepertoire HTBI primers and Arm-PCR of CDR3 regions. TCRdb reprocessed the multiplex PCR reads via MiXCR and lists one record per CDR3 protein. The sample lists 420,000 or so distinct CDR3 sequences, less than 25% seen once, with around 24% in the top ten. Sample time point: persistent/refractory GD, antithyroid drugs over 5 years with positive TRAb. The TCR library used RNA extracted from PBMCs. The sequences come from peripheral blood mononuclear cells (PBMCs), collected when the disease was refractory, from a patient treated with antithyroid drugs. The receptors shown here come from a female donor with Graves disease.

V is TRBV20-1 and J is TRBJ2-2; perhaps TRBD1 as D (6 bases). V dropped 1 base and J dropped 4 bases, with 10 bases sitting between them. CDR1 is DFQATT and CDR2 is SNEGSKA in the germline V gene (reference sequence). This CDR3 is built from 14 residues. The CDR3 loop reads CSARGDKFTGELFF. The CDR3 DNA reads TGCAGTGCTAGAGGGGACAAATTCACCGGGGAGCTGTTTTTT.

This clonotype was recorded at least ten times. V usage is TRBV5-1 and J usage is TRBJ1-2; tentative D call: TRBD1 (5 bases). Per germline, CDR1 SGHRS and CDR2 YFSETQ. Trimming removed 4 bases from V and 5 bases from J, with 12 bases in between. The CDR3 sequence is 13 residues long. CDR3 residues: CASSPGTPYGYTF. The DNA for the CDR3 is TGCGCCAGCAGCCCCGGGACTCCGTATGGCTACACCTTC.

Written as DNA, the CDR3 is TGTGCCAGCACCGGGGCCATGAACACTGAAGCTTTCTTT. Amino acids: CASTGAMNTEAFF. The chain joins TRBV6-1 to TRBJ1-1, with TRBD1 as a possible D gene (5 bases). Trimming pared 7 bases from V and 0 bases from J, leaving 9 bases between. Germline CDR1 reads MNHNS; CDR2 reads SASEGT. The CDR3 contains 13 residues.

This clonotype was counted at least ten times. The chain links TRBV19 to TRBJ1-1; the D is unclear. Trimming removed 5 bases at V and 1 base at J, with 8 bases between. This CDR3 has 13 amino acids. Germline lookup yields CDR1 LNHDA and CDR2 SQIVND (reference sequence). CDR3 sequence: CASSVTWNTEAFF. The CDR3 coding sequence is TGTGCCAGTAGTGTAACGTGGAACACTGAAGCTTTCTTT.

V usage is TRBV7-8 and J usage is TRBJ2-1; the D is unclear. The CDR3 totals 13 residues. Per the germline V gene, CDR1 is SGHVS and CDR2 is FQNEAQ. V was pared by 1 base and J by 5 bases, with 6 bases between. The DNA of the CDR3 is TGTGCCAGCAGCTTAGGACGCCACAATGAGCAGTTCTTC. Encoded protein: CASSLGRHNEQFF.

There are many counts of this clonotype. The chain couples TRBV20-1 to TRBJ1-1, with 7 nucleotides matching TRBD1. The CDR3 length is 13 residues. Germline CDR1 is DFQATT and CDR2 is SNEGSKA (reference sequence). Trimming at V came to 3 bases and at J to 2 bases, leaving 3 bases not matched to a gene. CDR3 protein: CSASQGGNTEAFF. CDR3 sequence (DNA): TGCAGTGCTAGCCAAGGGGGCAACACTGAAGCTTTCTTT.

This clonotype was found many times. The CDR3 DNA reads as TGTGCCAGCACGGGGTTGAGGACTAGCGCCGAGCAGTACTTC. It specifies CASTGLRTSAEQYF. The chain uses TRBV2 and TRBJ2-7; 9 nucleotides align to TRBD2. The junction had 10 bases not matched to a gene; V was cut back by 7 bases and J by 6 bases. Germline lookup yields CDR1 SNHLY and CDR2 FYNNEI. The CDR3 consists of 14 residues.

This clonotype came up many times. V usage is TRBV28 and J usage is TRBJ1-5; possible D gene TRBD1, 5 bases. The V end lost 6 bases, the J end lost 2 bases, and 14 bases lay between the germline ends. Germline loops: CDR1 MDHEN, CDR2 SYDVKM. The CDR3 has 15 residues. The CDR3 here is CASSYLGVGNQPQHF. In DNA, the CDR3 is TGTGCCAGCAGCTACTTGGGGGTAGGCAATCAGCCCCAGCATTTT.

Written as DNA, the CDR3 is TGTGCCATCAGCGATCTGGTCGAGCAGTACTTC. Translating it yields CAISDLVEQYF. The chain combines TRBV10-3 with TRBJ2-7; D not resolved. Trimming removed 6 bases from V and 6 bases from J, with 9 bases in between. The CDR3 consists of 11 residues. The germline V gene has CDR1 ENHRY and CDR2 SYGVKD.

The CDR3 sequence: CASSLSTGLAFPYEQYF. The CDR3 DNA reads as TGTGCCAGCAGTTTATCTACGGGACTAGCGTTTCCCTACGAGCAGTACTTC. The rearrangement links TRBV27 to TRBJ2-7; 10 positions match TRBD2. After removal of 0 bases from V and 2 bases from J, the junction contained 7 bases not matched to a gene. The CDR3 extends over 17 amino acids. CDR1 is MNHEY, CDR2 SMNVEV, per germline (reference sequence).

This clonotype was seen ten or more times. J is TRBJ1-2 and V is TRBV6-1; no clear D. From germline, CDR1 is MNHNS and CDR2 SASEGT. V was clipped by 8 bases and J by 1 base, with 5 bases between them. This CDR3 is 11 amino acids long. CDR3 bases: TGTGCCAGCGCTAATAACTATGGCTACACCTTC. It encodes CASANNYGYTF.

This clonotype was seen only a few times. V usage is TRBV5-1 and J usage is TRBJ1-6; D possibly corresponds to TRBD1 (5 bases). With 2 bases removed from V and 7 bases from J, the gap between germline ends came to 10 bases. Germline CDR1 and CDR2: SGHRS and YFSETQ. The CDR3 has 14 amino acids. The CDR3 here is CASSFGRANSPLHF. The CDR3 bases are TGCGCCAGCAGCTTCGGCAGGGCAAATTCACCCCTCCACTTT. The whole variable domain, filled in from reference TRBV5-1 and TRBJ1-6, reads KAGVTQTPRYLIKTRGQQVTLSCSPISGHRSVSWYQQTPGQGLQFLFEYFSETQRNKGNFPGRFSGRQFSNSRSEMNVSTLELGDSALYLCASSFGRANSPLHFGNGTRLTVT.

The table lists this clonotype with many counts. The chain joins TRBV29-1 to TRBJ1-2; no clear D gene. The length of the CDR3 is 13 residues. Germline CDR1 and CDR2: SQVTM and ANQGSEA. V shed 5 bases and J shed 4 bases, with 14 bases lying between them. This CDR3 reads CSVMNGGGYGYTF. The CDR3 nucleotides are TGCAGCGTTATGAACGGCGGAGGCTATGGCTACACCTTC.

This clonotype has more than one count but fewer than ten. The J gene is TRBJ1-4, the V gene TRBV30; maybe TRBD1 (6 bases). Trimming left V 2 bases short and J 8 bases short, with 9 bases between. The CDR3 runs 12 residues. The germline V gene encodes CDR1 GTSNPN and CDR2 SVGIG (reference sequence). This chain's CDR3 is CAWSWTAEKLFF. The DNA for the CDR3 is TGTGCCTGGAGTTGGACAGCCGAAAAACTGTTTTTT.

J is TRBJ1-5 and V is TRBV19; 8 bases map to TRBD1. Germline-derived CDR1 and CDR2 are LNHDA and SQIVND (reference sequence). The V segment lost 5 bases and the J segment 1 base; nucleotides outside the gene matches: 4. The CDR3 runs to 15 residues. The CDR3 DNA is TGTGCCAGTAGTCTCCGGACAGGGAGCAATCAGCCCCAGCATTTT. Translated: CASSLRTGSNQPQHF.

CDR3 region: CAWSVLTGPPETQYF. CDR3 nucleotide sequence: TGTGCCTGGAGTGTACTGACAGGGCCGCCGGAGACCCAGTACTTC. J is TRBJ2-5 and V is TRBV30; 7 bases line up with TRBD1. Germline CDR1 GTSNPN, CDR2 SVGIG (reference sequence). J gave up 5 bases and V 0 bases, and 9 bases lay outside the gene matches. The length of the CDR3 is 15 residues.

This clonotype has just a few counts. This chain links TRBV15 with TRBJ2-7; D is uncertain. The CDR3 covers 16 residues. Between the trimmed V and J ends, which lost 3 bases and 1 base, there was a span of 16 bases. Germline CDR1 and CDR2: LNHNV and YYDKDF (reference sequence). The CDR3 loop is CATSRTRPVGSYEQYF. CDR3 DNA sequence: TGTGCCACCAGCAGGACACGTCCGGTTGGATCCTACGAGCAGTACTTC.